A single sample is the source of the 8 T cell receptor beta chains below, sequenced in a study of cytomegalovirus exposure and HLA in healthy donors. The PCR had 60 Vbeta and 13 Jbeta primers. The data were produced by immunoSEQ multiplex PCR, yet TCRdb's version contains in-frame clones alone and is incomplete. The sample lists under 200,000 clones, approximately 81% occurring once. The sample consisted of PBMCs. All receptors come from a boy aged 2 to 10 in good health and CMV-seronegative.

The V and J genes are TRBV6-1 and TRBJ1-2, with D hard to call. The CDR3 has 13 amino acids. Trimming cost V 7 bases and J 5 bases, with 14 bases left between them. Germline V CDR1 and CDR2: MNHNS, SASEGT. CDR3 residues: CASKINGPYGYTF. The CDR3 DNA sequence: TGTGCCAGCAAGATCAACGGTCCATATGGCTACACCTTC.

The chain combines TRBV28 with TRBJ2-7; D possibly corresponds to TRBD1 (6 bases). The V gene's germline CDR1 is MDHEN and CDR2 SYDVKM. The CDR3 loop spans 17 amino acids. The V end lost 4 bases, the J end lost 3 bases, and 22 bases lay between the germline ends. The CDR3 DNA is TGTGCCAGCAGTTACGGACAGTTACCAAAAGGTGGCTACGAGCAGTACTTC. It yields the protein CASSYGQLPKGGYEQYF.

The rearrangement uses TRBV7-2 and TRBJ2-1; D uncertain. The V end was cut by 5 bases, the J end by 2 bases, with 7 bases between. This CDR3 is 13 amino acids long. Germline values: CDR1 SGHTA, CDR2 FQGNSA. The CDR3 DNA reads TGTGCCAGCAGCCTGCGTACCTACAATGAGCAGTTCTTC. This encodes CASSLRTYNEQFF.

The CDR3 region is CASDEGDNYGKETQYF. The CDR3 DNA is TGTGCCAGCGACGAAGGGGACAACTATGGTAAAGAGACCCAGTACTTC. The V and J genes are TRBV28 and TRBJ2-5, with D possibly TRBD1 on 6 matching bases. CDR1 and CDR2 from the germline V gene are MDHEN and SYDVKM. The CDR3 extends over 16 amino acids. V lost 8 bases to trimming and J lost 3 bases, with 22 bases between them.

This rearrangement joins TRBV15 to TRBJ1-2; no clear D gene. There are 13 residues in the CDR3. V lost 1 base and J lost 4, with 7 bases in between. CDR1 and CDR2 (germline): LNHNV, YYDKDF (reference sequence). The DNA of the CDR3 is TGTGCCACCAGCAGAGCCTCGGGCTATGGCTACACCTTC. Encoded protein: CATSRASGYGYTF.

The chain combines TRBV6-6 with TRBJ1-2, with TRBD1 matching 11 bases. CDR3 length: 16 residues. With 5 bases clipped from V and 2 bases from J, the junction kept 7 bases outside the gene matches. The germline CDR1 and CDR2 sequences are MNHNY and SVGAGI (reference sequence). The CDR3 is CASSGSRDRGNYGYTF. The CDR3, as DNA: TGTGCCAGCAGTGGGTCCCGGGACAGGGGGAACTATGGCTACACCTTC.

The chain carries TRBV9 and TRBJ1-5, with no clear D. V lost 0 bases and J lost 5, with 6 bases in between. The CDR3 is made up of 13 amino acids. From germline, CDR1 is SGDLS and CDR2 YYNGEE. CDR3 amino acids: CASSVGPYQPQHF. The DNA of the CDR3 is TGTGCCAGCAGCGTAGGGCCGTATCAGCCCCAGCATTTT. Full variable domain (rest looked up from reference TRBV9 and TRBJ1-5): DSGVTQTPKHLITATGQRVTLRCSPRSGDLSVYWYQQSLDQGLQFLIQYYNGEERAKGNILERFSAQQFPDLHSELNLSSLELGDSALYFCASSVGPYQPQHFGDGTRLSIL.

Comments on this clone: This CDR3 is also generated by other DNA sequences in the sample. The chain couples TRBV4-1 to TRBJ1-1; 7 bases align to TRBD1. Germline-derived CDR1 and CDR2 are MGHRA and YSYEKL. The CDR3 consists of 12 residues. J gave up 12 bases and V 4 bases, and 8 bases lay outside the gene matches. The CDR3 protein is CASSLTGQESFF. The CDR3 DNA is TGCGCCAGCAGCCTCACCGGACAGGAATCTTTCTTT.